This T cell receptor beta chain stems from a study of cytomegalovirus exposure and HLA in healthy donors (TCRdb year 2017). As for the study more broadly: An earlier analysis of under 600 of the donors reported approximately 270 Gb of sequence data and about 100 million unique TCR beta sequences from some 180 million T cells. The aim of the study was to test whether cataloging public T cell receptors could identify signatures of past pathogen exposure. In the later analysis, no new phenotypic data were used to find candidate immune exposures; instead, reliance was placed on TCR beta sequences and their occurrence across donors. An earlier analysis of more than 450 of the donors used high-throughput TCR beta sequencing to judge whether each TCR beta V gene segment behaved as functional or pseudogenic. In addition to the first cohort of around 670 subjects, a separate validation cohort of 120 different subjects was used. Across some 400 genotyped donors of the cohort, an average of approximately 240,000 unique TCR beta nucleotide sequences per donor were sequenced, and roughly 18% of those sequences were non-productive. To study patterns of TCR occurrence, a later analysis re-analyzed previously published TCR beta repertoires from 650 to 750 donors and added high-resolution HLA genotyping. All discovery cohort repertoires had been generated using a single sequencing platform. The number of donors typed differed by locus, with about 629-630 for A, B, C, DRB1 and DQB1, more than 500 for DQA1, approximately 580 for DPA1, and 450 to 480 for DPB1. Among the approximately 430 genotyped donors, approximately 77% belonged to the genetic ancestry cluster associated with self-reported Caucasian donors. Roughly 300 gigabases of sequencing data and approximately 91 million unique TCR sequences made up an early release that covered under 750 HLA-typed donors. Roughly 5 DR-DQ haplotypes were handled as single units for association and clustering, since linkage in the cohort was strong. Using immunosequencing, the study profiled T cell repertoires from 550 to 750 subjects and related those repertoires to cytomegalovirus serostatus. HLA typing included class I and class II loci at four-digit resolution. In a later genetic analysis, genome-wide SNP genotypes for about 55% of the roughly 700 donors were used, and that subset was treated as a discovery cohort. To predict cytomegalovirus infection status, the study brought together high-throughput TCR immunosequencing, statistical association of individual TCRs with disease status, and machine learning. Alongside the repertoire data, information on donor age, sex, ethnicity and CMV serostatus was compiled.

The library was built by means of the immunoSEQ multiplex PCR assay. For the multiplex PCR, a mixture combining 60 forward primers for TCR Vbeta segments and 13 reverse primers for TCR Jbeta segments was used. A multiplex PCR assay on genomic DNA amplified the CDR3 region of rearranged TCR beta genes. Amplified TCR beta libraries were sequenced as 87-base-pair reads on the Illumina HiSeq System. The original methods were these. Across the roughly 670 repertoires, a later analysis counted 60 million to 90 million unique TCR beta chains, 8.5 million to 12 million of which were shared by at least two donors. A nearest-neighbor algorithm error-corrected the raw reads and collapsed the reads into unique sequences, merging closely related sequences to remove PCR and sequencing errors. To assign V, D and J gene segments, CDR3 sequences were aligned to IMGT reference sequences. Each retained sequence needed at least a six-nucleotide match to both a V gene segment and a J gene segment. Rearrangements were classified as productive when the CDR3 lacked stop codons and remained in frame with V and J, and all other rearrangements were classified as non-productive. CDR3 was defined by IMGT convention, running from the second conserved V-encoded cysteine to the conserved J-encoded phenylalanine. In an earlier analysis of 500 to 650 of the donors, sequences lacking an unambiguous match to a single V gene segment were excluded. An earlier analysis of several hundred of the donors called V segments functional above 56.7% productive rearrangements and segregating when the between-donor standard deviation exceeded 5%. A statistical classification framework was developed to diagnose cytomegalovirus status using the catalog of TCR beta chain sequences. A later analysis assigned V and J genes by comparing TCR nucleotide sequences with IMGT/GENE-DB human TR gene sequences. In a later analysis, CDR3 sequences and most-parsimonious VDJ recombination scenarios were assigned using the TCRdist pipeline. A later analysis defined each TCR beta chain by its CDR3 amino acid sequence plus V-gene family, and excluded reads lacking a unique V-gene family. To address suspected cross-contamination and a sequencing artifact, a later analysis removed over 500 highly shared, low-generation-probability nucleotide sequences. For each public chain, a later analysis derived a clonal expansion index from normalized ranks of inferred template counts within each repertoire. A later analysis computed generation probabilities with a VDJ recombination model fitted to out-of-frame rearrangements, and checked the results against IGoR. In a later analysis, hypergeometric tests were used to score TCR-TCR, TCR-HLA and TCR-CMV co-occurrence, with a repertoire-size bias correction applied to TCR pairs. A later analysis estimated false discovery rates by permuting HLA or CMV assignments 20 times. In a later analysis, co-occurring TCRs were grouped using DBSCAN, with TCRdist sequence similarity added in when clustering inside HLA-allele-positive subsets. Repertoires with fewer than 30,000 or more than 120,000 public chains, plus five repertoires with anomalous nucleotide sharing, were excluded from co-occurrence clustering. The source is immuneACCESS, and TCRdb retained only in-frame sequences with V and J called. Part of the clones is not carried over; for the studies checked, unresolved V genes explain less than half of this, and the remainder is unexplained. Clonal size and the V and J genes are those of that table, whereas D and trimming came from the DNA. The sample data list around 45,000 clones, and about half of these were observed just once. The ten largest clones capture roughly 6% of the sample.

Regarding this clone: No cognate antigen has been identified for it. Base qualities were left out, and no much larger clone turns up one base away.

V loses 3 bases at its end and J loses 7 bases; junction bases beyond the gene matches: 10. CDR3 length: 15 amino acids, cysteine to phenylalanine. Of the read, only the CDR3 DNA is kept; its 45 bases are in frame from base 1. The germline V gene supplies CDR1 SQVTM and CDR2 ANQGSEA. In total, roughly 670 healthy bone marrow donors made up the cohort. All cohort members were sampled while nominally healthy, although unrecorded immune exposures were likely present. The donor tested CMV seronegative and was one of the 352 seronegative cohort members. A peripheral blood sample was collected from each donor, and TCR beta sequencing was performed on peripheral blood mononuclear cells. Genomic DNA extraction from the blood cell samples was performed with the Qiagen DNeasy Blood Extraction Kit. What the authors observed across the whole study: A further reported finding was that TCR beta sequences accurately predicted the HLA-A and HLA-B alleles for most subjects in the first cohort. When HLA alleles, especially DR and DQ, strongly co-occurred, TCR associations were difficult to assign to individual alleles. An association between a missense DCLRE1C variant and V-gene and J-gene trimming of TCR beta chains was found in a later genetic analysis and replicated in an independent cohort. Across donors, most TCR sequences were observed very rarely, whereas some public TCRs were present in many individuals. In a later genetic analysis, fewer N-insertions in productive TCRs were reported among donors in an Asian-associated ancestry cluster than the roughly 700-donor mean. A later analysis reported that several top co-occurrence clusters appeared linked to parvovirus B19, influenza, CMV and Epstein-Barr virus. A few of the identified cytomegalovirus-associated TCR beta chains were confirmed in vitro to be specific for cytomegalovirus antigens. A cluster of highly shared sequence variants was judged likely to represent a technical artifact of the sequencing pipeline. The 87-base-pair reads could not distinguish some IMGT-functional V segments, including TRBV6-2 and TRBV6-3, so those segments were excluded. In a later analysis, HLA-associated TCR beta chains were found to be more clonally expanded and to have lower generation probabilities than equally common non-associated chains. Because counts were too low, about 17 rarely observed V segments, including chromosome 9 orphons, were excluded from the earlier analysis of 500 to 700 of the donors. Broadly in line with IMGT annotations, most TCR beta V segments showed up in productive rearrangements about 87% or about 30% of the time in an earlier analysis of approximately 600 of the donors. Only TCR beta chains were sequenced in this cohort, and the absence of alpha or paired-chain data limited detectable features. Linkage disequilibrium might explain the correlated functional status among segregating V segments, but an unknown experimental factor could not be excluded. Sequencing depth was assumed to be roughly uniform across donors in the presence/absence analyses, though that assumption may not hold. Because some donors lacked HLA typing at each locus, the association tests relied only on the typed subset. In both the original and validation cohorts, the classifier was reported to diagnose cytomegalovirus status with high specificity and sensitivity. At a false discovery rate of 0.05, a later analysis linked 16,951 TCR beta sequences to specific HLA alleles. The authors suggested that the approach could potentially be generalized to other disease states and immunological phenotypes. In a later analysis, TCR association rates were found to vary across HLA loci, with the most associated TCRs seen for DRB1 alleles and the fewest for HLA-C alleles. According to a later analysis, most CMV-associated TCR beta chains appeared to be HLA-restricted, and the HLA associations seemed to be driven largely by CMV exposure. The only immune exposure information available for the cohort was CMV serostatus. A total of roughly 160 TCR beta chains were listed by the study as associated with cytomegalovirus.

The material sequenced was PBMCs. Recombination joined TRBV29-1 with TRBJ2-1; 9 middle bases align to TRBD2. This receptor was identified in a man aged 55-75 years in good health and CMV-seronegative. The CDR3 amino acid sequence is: CSVDSFSGRNNEQFF. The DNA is TGCAGCGTTGATAGTTTCAGCGGGAGGAATAATGAGCAGTTCTTC.